This T cell receptor beta chain originates from a study of control samples from healthy donors and cancer patients. The CDR3 spans 15 residues. Germline lookup yields CDR1 MNHEY and CDR2 SVGEGT. V gave up 2 bases and J gave up 3 bases, with 14 bases separating them. Assay used: immunoSEQ multiplex PCR; TCRdb lists only in-frame clones, some missing. The table includes about 150,000 clones, 93% detected once. The chain links TRBV6-2 or TRBV6-3 to TRBJ2-7; D is unresolved. Sequencing used blood. The sequence came from a man between 18 and 29 years old in good health. CDR3: CASSYSDKPNYEQYF. In nucleotides, the CDR3 is TGTGCCAGCAGTTACAGTGACAAGCCAAACTACGAGCAGTACTTC.